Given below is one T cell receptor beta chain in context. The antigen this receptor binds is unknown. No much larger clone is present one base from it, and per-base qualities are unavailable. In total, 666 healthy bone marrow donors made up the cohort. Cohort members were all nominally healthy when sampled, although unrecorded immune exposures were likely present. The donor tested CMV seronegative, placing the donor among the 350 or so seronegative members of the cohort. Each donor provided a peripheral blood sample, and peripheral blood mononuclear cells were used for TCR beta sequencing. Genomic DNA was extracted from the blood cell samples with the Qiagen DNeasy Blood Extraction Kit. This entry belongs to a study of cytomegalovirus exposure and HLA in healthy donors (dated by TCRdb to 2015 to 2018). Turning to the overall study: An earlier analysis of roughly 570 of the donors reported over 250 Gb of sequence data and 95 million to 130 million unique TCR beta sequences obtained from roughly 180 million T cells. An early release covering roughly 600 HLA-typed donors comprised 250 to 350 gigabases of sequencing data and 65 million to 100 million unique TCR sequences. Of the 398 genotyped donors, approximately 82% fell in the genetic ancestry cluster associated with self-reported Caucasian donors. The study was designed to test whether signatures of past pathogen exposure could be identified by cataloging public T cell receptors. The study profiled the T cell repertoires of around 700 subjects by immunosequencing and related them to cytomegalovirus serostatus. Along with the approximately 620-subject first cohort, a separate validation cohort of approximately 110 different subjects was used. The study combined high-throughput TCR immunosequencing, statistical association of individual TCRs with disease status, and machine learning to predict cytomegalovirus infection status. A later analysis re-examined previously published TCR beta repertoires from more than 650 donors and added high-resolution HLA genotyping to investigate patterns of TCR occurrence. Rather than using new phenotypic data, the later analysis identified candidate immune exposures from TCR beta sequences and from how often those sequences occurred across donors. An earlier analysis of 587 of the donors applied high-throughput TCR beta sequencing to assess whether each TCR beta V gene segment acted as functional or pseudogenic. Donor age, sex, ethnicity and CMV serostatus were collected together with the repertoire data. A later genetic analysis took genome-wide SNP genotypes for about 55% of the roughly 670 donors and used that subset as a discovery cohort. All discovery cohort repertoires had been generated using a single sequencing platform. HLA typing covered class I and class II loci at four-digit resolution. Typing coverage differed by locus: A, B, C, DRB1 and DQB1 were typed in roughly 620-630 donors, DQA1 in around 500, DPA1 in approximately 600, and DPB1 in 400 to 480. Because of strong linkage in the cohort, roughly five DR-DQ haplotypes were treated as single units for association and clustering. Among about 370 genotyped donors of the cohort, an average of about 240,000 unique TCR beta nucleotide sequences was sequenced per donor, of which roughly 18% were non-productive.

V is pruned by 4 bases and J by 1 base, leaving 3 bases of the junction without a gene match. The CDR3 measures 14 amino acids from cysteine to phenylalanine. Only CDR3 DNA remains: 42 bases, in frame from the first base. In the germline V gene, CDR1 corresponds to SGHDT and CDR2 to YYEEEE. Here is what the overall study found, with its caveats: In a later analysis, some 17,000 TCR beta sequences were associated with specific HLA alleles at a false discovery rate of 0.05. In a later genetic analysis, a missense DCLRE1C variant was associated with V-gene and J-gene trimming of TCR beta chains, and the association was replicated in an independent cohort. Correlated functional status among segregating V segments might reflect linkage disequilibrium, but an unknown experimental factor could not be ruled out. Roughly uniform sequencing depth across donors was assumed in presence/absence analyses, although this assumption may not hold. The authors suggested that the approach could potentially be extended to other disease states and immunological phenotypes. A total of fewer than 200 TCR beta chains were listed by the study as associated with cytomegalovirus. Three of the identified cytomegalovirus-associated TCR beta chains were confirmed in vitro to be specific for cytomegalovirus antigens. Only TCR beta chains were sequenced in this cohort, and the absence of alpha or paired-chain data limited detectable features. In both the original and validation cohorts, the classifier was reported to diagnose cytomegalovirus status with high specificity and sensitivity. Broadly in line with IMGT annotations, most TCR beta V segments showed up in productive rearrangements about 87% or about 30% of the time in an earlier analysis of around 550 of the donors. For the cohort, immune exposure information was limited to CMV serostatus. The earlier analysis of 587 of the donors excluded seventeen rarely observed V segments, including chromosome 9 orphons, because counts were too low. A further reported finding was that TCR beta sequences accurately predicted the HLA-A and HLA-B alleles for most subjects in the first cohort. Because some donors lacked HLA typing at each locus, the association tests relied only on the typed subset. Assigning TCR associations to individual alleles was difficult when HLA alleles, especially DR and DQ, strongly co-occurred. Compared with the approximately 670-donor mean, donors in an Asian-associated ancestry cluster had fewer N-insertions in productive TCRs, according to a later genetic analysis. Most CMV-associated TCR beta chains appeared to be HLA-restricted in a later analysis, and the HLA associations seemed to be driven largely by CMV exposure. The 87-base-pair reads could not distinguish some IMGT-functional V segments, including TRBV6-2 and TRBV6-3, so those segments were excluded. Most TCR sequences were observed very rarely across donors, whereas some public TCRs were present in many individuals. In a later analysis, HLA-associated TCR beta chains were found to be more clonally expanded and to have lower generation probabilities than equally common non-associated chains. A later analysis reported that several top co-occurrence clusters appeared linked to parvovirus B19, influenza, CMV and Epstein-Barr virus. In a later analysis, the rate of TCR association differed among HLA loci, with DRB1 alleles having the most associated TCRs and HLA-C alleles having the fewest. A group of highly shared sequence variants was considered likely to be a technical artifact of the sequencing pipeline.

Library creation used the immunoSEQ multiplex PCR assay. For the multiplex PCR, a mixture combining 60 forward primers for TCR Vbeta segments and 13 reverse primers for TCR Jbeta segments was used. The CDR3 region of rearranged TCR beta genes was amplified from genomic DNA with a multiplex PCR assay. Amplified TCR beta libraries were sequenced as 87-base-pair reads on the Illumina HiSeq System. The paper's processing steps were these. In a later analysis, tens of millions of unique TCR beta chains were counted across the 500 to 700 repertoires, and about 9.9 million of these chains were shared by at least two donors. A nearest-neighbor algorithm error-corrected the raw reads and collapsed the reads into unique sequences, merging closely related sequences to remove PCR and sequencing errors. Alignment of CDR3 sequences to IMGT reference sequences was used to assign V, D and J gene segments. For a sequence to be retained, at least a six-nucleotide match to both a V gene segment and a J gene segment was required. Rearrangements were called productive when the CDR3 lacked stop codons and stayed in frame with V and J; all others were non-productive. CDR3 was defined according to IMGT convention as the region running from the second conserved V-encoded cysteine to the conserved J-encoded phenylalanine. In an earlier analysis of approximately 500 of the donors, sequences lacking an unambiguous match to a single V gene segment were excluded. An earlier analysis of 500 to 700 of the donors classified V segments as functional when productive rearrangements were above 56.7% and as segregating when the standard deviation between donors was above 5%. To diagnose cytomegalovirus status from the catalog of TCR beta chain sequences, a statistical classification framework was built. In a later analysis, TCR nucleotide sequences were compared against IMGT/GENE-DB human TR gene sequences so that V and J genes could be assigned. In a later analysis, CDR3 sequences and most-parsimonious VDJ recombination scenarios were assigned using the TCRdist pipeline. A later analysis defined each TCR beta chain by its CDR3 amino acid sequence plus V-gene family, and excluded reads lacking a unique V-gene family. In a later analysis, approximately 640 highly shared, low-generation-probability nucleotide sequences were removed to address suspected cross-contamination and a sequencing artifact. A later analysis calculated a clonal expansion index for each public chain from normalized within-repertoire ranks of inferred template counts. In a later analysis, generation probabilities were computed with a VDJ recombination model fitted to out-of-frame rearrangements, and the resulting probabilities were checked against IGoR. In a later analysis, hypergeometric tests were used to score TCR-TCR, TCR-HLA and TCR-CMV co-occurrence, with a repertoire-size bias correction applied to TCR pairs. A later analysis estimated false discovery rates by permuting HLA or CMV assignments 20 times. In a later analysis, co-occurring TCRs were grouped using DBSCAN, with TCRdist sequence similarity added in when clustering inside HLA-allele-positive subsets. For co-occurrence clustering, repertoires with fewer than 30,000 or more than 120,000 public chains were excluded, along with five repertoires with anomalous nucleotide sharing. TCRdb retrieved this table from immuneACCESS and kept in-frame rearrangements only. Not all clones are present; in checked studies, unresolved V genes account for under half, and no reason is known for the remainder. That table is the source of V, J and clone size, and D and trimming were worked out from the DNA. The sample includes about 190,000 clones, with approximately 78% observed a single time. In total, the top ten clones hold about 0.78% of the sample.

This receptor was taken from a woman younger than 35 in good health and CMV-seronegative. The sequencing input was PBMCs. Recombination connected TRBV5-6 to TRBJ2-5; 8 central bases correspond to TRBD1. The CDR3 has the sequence CASSPTGGQETQYF. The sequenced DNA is TGTGCCAGCAGCCCAACAGGGGGCCAAGAGACCCAGTACTTC. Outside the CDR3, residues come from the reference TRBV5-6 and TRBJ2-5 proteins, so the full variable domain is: DAGVTQSPTHLIKTRGQQVTLRCSPKSGHDTVSWYQQALGQGPQFIFQYYEEEERQRGNFPDRFSGHQFPNYSSELNVNALLLGDSALYLCASSPTGGQETQYFGPGTRLLVL.